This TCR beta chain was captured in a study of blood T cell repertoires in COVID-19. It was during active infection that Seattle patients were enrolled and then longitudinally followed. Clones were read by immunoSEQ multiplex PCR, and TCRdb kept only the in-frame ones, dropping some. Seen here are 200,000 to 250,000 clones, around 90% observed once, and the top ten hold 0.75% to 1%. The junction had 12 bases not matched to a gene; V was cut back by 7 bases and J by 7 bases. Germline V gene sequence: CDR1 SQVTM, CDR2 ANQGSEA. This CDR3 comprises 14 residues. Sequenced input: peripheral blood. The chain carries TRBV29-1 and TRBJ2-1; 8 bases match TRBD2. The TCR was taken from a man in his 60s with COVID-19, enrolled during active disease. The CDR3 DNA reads TGCAGCGCCGCCGGGACCCGCGGGAGGAATGAGCAGTTCTTC. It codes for CSAAGTRGRNEQFF.